This T cell receptor (beta chain) was captured in a study of blood T cell repertoires in COVID-19. V was shortened by 6 bases and J by 9 bases, with 15 bases between the two germline ends. The CDR3 has 13 amino acids. The V gene's germline CDR1 is KGHSH and CDR2 LQKENI. Under the authors' procedure: The authors estimated nucleated cell counts from reference gene primer amplification. The assay was immunoSEQ multiplex PCR, and TCRdb's table has in-frame clones only and misses some. V, J and clone size were drawn from that table, and D and trimming were deduced from the DNA. Of approximately 300,000 clones in the sample, approximately 88% were seen once. Only one count was recorded for this clone.

The clonotype comes from a woman in her forties or fifties with active or convalescent COVID-19. This chain links TRBV18 with TRBJ2-1; D might be TRBD2 (6 bases). Sample: peripheral blood. CDR3 nucleotide sequence: TGTGCCAGCTCTGCGGGGACTGAGGGTGAGCAGTTCTTC. Protein: CASSAGTEGEQFF.